A single sample is the source of the 30 T cell receptor beta chains below, sequenced in a study of radiotherapy plus CTLA-4 blockade in lung cancer. The protocol was immunoSEQ multiplex PCR, while the TCRdb copy is restricted to in-frame clones and leaves out a portion. The sample contains about 73,000 clones, roughly 84% of which appear only once. The sample was peripheral blood, taken from a patient treated with radiotherapy plus ipilimumab. Receptors originate from a human donor with non-small cell lung cancer that progressed on radiotherapy plus ipilimumab.

The chain has TRBV6-6 and TRBJ2-5; tentatively, D is TRBD2 (5 bases). Germline values: CDR1 MNHNY, CDR2 SVGAGI (reference sequence). The CDR3 runs to 13 residues. Trimming cost V 4 bases and J 3 bases, with 9 bases left between them. CDR3 DNA: TGTGCCAGCAGTTCGCCTAGCAAAGAGACCCAGTACTTC. This gives the protein CASSSPSKETQYF.

CDR3 sequence (DNA): TGTGCCAGCAAGACTGGGTATAGAGAATGGACCCAGTACTTC. Protein: CASKTGYREWTQYF. V gene TRBV27 combines with J gene TRBJ2-5; no clear D gene. V was trimmed by 7 bases and J by 7 bases, leaving 19 bases between them. CDR3 length equals 14 residues. In germline, CDR1 is MNHEY, CDR2 SMNVEV (reference sequence).

V gene TRBV28 combines with J gene TRBJ2-7; 7 bases match TRBD2. The CDR3 has 14 residues. Per the germline V gene, CDR1 is MDHEN and CDR2 is SYDVKM. The J segment lost 2 bases and the V segment lost 6 bases, leaving 7 bases of the junction unmatched. The CDR3 DNA sequence: TGTGCCAGCAGCTATGGGACTAACACCTACGAGCAGTACGTC. This sequence encodes CASSYGTNTYEQYV.

This clone has a handful of counts. The V call is TRBV11-2, the J call TRBJ2-1; the match to TRBD2 covers 10 bases. CDR3 length: 15 amino acids. Per germline, CDR1 SGHAT and CDR2 FQNNGV. V was clipped by 5 bases and J by 5 bases; unmatched bases: 6. CDR3 sequence reads: CASSTRTSGHNEQFF. Written as DNA, the CDR3 is TGTGCCAGCAGCACTCGGACTAGCGGTCACAATGAGCAGTTCTTC.

The rearrangement links TRBV30 to TRBJ1-1, with a tentative D call TRBD1 (6 bases). The germline V gene has CDR1 GTSNPN and CDR2 SVGIG (reference sequence). The CDR3 extends over 13 amino acids. Trimming shortened V by 3 bases and J by 10 bases, and 18 bases separated the two germline ends. The CDR3 sequence: CAWSPWGATLAFF. CDR3 sequence (DNA): TGTGCCTGGAGCCCTTGGGGGGCTACCCTAGCTTTCTTT.

The CDR3 is CASSVDSGQPQHF. The CDR3 DNA follows: TGTGCCAGCAGCGTAGATAGTGGTCAGCCCCAGCATTTT. The rearrangement uses TRBV9 and TRBJ1-5; D gene unclear. The V end lost 0 bases, the J end lost 6 bases, and 7 bases lay between the germline ends. Looked up from germline, CDR1 is SGDLS and CDR2 is YYNGEE. This CDR3 region has 13 residues.

The rearrangement links TRBV7-2 to TRBJ2-1; D is possibly TRBD1 (5 bases). Germline CDR1 SGHTA, CDR2 FQGNSA. V lost 4 bases and J 10 bases, leaving 14 bases between the germline ends. The CDR3 totals 13 residues. CDR3 sequence (DNA): TGTGCCAGCAGCTATGATGGGGCGCGGGAGCAGTTCTTC. It codes for CASSYDGAREQFF.

The J gene is TRBJ1-2, the V gene TRBV6-1; D gene uncertain. The germline V gene has CDR1 MNHNS and CDR2 SASEGT. The length of the CDR3 is 15 residues. V was clipped by 1 base and J by 0 bases, with 9 bases between them. CDR3 DNA sequence: TGTGCCAGCAGTGAAGTTTCCAGAGCTAACTATGGCTACACCTTC. Its translation: CASSEVSRANYGYTF.

V gene TRBV19 combines with J gene TRBJ2-3; the match to TRBD2 covers 9 bases. The CDR3 loop spans 14 amino acids. V lost 10 bases, J lost 5 bases, and 10 bases stayed unmatched. Per the germline V gene, CDR1 is LNHDA and CDR2 is SQIVND (reference sequence). The CDR3 loop is CAIKAGGGVDTQYF. The CDR3 nucleotides read TGTGCCATTAAAGCGGGAGGTGGAGTAGATACGCAGTATTTT.

The chain employs TRBV18 and TRBJ1-2, with D hard to call. The CDR3 extends over 14 amino acids. Germline V gene sequence: CDR1 KGHSH, CDR2 LQKENI. Trimming removed 0 bases from V and 2 bases from J, with 7 bases in between. The CDR3 DNA reads as TGTGCCAGCTCACCACCGGCCCTGAACTATGGCTACACCTTC. Translating it yields CASSPPALNYGYTF.

This rearrangement joins TRBV6-5 to TRBJ2-3; D is possibly TRBD1 (6 bases). V lost 0 bases and J 11 bases, leaving 21 bases between the germline ends. Germline-derived CDR1 and CDR2 are MNHEY and SVGAGI. This CDR3 is built from 16 residues. The CDR3, as DNA: TGTGCCAGCAGTTACTCGCCCGGGGCAGGGGAGCGCGTGCAGTATTTT. This gives the protein CASSYSPGAGERVQYF.

The chain is built from TRBV6-1 and TRBJ2-3; 7 nucleotides agree with TRBD1. This CDR3 region has 15 residues. Germline CDR1 and CDR2: MNHNS and SASEGT. Trimming cost V 6 bases and J 2 bases; bases outside gene matches: 8. CDR3 sequence reads: CASRERQGATDTQYF. CDR3 sequence (DNA): TGTGCCAGCAGAGAAAGACAGGGAGCCACAGATACGCAGTATTTT.

The gene calls are TRBV29-1 and TRBJ2-3, with D unclear. Trimming removed 4 bases from V and 0 bases from J, with 8 bases in between. Germline assignment: CDR1 SQVTM and CDR2 ANQGSEA. The CDR3 is made up of 13 amino acids. The chain's CDR3 is CSVVPASTDTQYF. In DNA, the CDR3 is TGCAGCGTTGTGCCAGCTAGCACAGATACGCAGTATTTT.

This clone was counted a single time. V usage is TRBV5-5 and J usage is TRBJ2-7, with TRBD1 matching 10 bases. The V gene's germline CDR1 is SGHKS and CDR2 YYEKEE (reference sequence). J gave up 2 bases and V 0 bases, and 5 bases lay outside the gene matches. CDR3 length equals 16 residues. The CDR3 sequence: CASSLVPGQGTYEQYV. The CDR3 nucleotides are TGTGCCAGCAGCTTGGTCCCGGGACAGGGGACCTACGAGCAGTACGTC.

The V call is TRBV5-5, the J call TRBJ2-5, with D possibly being TRBD1 (6 bases). Trimming cost V 6 bases and J 3 bases, with 12 bases left between them. This CDR3 spans 13 amino acids. Germline V gene lookup returns CDR1 SGHKS and CDR2 YYEKEE (reference sequence). The CDR3 is CASTRAGEETQYF. CDR3 bases: TGTGCCAGCACCCGTGCAGGGGAAGAGACCCAGTACTTC.

This clone occurred once. V and J are TRBV5-1 and TRBJ2-7; the match to TRBD1 covers 7 bases. CDR3 length: 14 amino acids. Germline V gene sequence: CDR1 SGHRS, CDR2 YFSETQ. The trim removed 4 bases at V and 4 bases at J, leaving 8 bases unmatched. The CDR3 region has the DNA TGCGCCAGCAGCATTGACAGGGAGAGATACGAGCAGTACTTC. Translated: CASSIDRERYEQYF.

The V call is TRBV27, the J call TRBJ1-5, with D unresolved. Germline V CDR1 and CDR2: MNHEY, SMNVEV (reference sequence). The V and J ends lost 6 bases and 0 bases respectively, with 12 bases between them. This CDR3 spans 15 amino acids. In DNA form, the CDR3 reads TGTGCCAGCAGGCCGAGGAAGGTTAGCAATCAGCCCCAGCATTTT. As protein: CASRPRKVSNQPQHF.

The V and J genes are TRBV30 and TRBJ1-2; 7 nucleotides match TRBD1. The CDR3 extends over 14 amino acids. CDR1 and CDR2 (germline): GTSNPN, SVGIG (reference sequence). The V segment lost 3 bases and the J segment 3 bases; nucleotides outside the gene matches: 7. The CDR3 loop reads CAWRGQTGHYGYTF. CDR3 in DNA: TGTGCCTGGAGGGGCCAGACAGGGCACTATGGCTACACCTTC.

This chain links TRBV10-2 with TRBJ1-1, with 10 bases lining up with TRBD1. Germline CDR1 is WSHSY and CDR2 is SAAADI. V shed 6 bases, J shed 7 bases, and the junction held 8 bases outside the gene matches. The CDR3 loop spans 14 amino acids. The chain's CDR3 is CASRDRQGAREAFF. The CDR3 DNA sequence: TGCGCCAGCAGGGATCGACAGGGGGCCCGTGAAGCTTTCTTT.

The genes are TRBV28 and TRBJ2-3, with 9 nucleotides matching TRBD2. Trimming took 3 bases from V and 5 from J; bases not matched to a gene: 9. The CDR3 runs to 16 residues. CDR1 is MDHEN and CDR2 is SYDVKM in the germline V gene. DNA of the CDR3: TGTGCCAGCAGTTTTCCCCGGCGGGAGGGGAAAGATACGCAGTATTTT. The encoded protein is CASSFPRREGKDTQYF.

V usage is TRBV6-5 and J usage is TRBJ2-1, with D perhaps matching TRBD1 or TRBD2 (5 bases each). V was shortened by 0 bases and J by 4 bases, with 10 bases between the two germline ends. Looked up from germline, CDR1 is MNHEY and CDR2 is SVGAGI. CDR3 size: 15 residues. DNA for the CDR3: TGTGCCAGCAGTTACTCGAGGTGGGGGTACAATGAGCAGTTCTTC. Its protein is CASSYSRWGYNEQFF.

This clone is medium-sized by share. This chain links TRBV9 with TRBJ1-5; possibly TRBD1 for D (5 bases). Germline V gene sequence: CDR1 SGDLS, CDR2 YYNGEE. Trimming took off 3 bases at V and 0 bases at J, with 10 bases between the two ends. The CDR3 is 15 amino acids. In DNA form, the CDR3 reads TGTGCCAGCAGCGGAGAGGGACTTAGCAATCAGCCCCAGCATTTT. It specifies CASSGEGLSNQPQHF.

The chain's CDR3 is CASSSLQGRQTGELFF. The CDR3 nucleotides read TGTGCCAGCAGTTCCCTACAGGGGCGCCAGACCGGGGAGCTGTTTTTT. The chain has TRBV6-6 and TRBJ2-2, with TRBD1 identical over 7 bases. The germline V gene encodes CDR1 MNHNY and CDR2 SVGAGI (reference sequence). V was clipped by 4 bases and J by 5 bases; unmatched bases: 10. The CDR3 is 16 residues long.

The chain employs TRBV6-1 and TRBJ2-1, with D possibly matching TRBD2 (6 bases). Trimming left V 7 bases short and J 7 bases short, with 11 bases between. CDR1 and CDR2 from the germline V gene are MNHNS and SASEGT. CDR3 size: 12 residues. DNA of the CDR3: TGTGCCAGCATACCTGGGGGGAATGAGCAGTTCTTC. Translated, it gives CASIPGGNEQFF.

The V gene is TRBV6-5, the J gene TRBJ2-2, with TRBD2 identical over 7 bases. The CDR3 spans 14 residues. With V trimmed by 6 bases and J by 7 bases, 8 bases remained unmatched. In germline, CDR1 is MNHEY, CDR2 SVGAGI. The CDR3 loop is CASRPGRNYGELFF. For the CDR3, the DNA is TGTGCCAGCAGACCCGGGAGGAACTACGGGGAGCTGTTTTTT.

This clone turned up a few times. The rearrangement joins TRBV18 to TRBJ2-2, with D perhaps TRBD1 (7 bases). The CDR3 is made up of 15 amino acids. Germline CDR1 reads KGHSH; CDR2 reads LQKENI. The V gene lost 2 bases and the J gene lost 7 bases, with 14 bases spanning the gap. The CDR3 DNA is TGTGCCAGCTCACCATCCCGACAGGGAGGCGGGGAGCTGTTTTTT. Translating it yields CASSPSRQGGGELFF.

The chain links TRBV2 to TRBJ2-7; TRBD1 agrees at 7 bases. The V gene's germline CDR1 is SNHLY and CDR2 FYNNEI. V was clipped by 6 bases and J by 3 bases; unmatched bases: 8. The CDR3 sequence is 14 residues long. CDR3: CASSQTQGNYEQYV. CDR3 bases: TGTGCCAGCAGCCAAACACAGGGGAACTACGAGCAGTACGTC.

V usage is TRBV5-4 and J usage is TRBJ2-7; 8 bases map to TRBD2. The V and J ends lost 10 bases and 5 bases, in that order; junction bases with no gene match: 14. Per germline, CDR1 SGHNT and CDR2 YYREEE (reference sequence). The CDR3 totals 14 residues. The CDR3 loop reads CAYRAVAGTHEQYF. Here the CDR3 DNA reads TGTGCCTACAGGGCGGTAGCGGGAACACACGAGCAGTACTTC.

J is TRBJ1-3 and V is TRBV29-1, with D uncertain. The V and J ends lost 7 bases and 8 bases respectively, with 12 bases between them. CDR1 is SQVTM and CDR2 is ANQGSEA in the germline V gene. CDR3 length equals 11 residues. CDR3 region: CSAGDGDTIYF. The DNA for the CDR3 is TGCAGCGCCGGAGATGGGGACACCATATATTTT.

This clone was observed a handful of times. This sequence joins TRBV5-1 and TRBJ2-5; maybe TRBD1 (5 bases). CDR3 length equals 17 residues. The germline gives CDR1 SGHRS, CDR2 YFSETQ. The ends were cut back, 0 bases at V and 2 bases at J, with 17 bases in the middle. The CDR3 region is CASSLAPSGINQETQYF. CDR3 in DNA: TGCGCCAGCAGCTTGGCCCCTTCAGGGATTAATCAAGAGACCCAGTACTTC. Full variable domain (outside the CDR3, taken from reference TRBV5-1 and TRBJ2-5): KAGVTQTPRYLIKTRGQQVTLSCSPISGHRSVSWYQQTPGQGLQFLFEYFSETQRNKGNFPGRFSGRQFSNSRSEMNVSTLELGDSALYLCASSLAPSGINQETQYFGPGTRLLVL.